The present T cell receptor (beta chain) was sequenced within a study of beta chain features in type 1 diabetes (dated by TCRdb to 2017 to 2018). Some background on the complete study: Mean age, gender distribution, total cell number and subset yield did not differ between patients and healthy donors. In the study, recently diagnosed type 1 diabetes patients and matched healthy donors were compared on the TCRB repertoires of their sorted circulating CD4+ T cell subsets. A total of some 110 million sorted cells were examined across all samples, and the number of cells per subset was strongly correlated with RNA yield. Whereas all 28 donors provided naive and central memory subsets, regulatory and stem cell-like memory subsets were isolated from just 8 patients and roughly 8 healthy donors.

Findings and caveats that apply to the study as a whole: Shorter templates might be favored by PCR, yet because patient and control samples were amplified and corrected together, any such skew would affect both groups equally. Fewer insertions and more nucleotide deletions at VDJ recombination sites were observed in patients with type 1 diabetes, implying thymic rearrangement abnormalities. A moderate but significant shortening of TCRB CDR3 length was observed in type 1 diabetes patients in all four CD4+ subsets. Naive, central memory and regulatory TCRB repertoires appeared more similar among patients than among healthy donors. Because cDNA was sequenced instead of genomic DNA, highly expressing activated cells could be over-represented, though the groups showed no difference in activation or CD3 levels. Only small numbers of individuals were included in the HLA sub-analyses, which left unresolved whether HLA type had any influence on TCRB rearrangement.

From each donor, a single peripheral blood sample of about 100 mL on average was drawn into heparinised tubes. A BD FACSAria II and a panel including CD45RO, CCR7, CD25, CD127, CD95 and CD27 were used to sort naive, central memory, regulatory and stem cell-like memory CD4+ T cells. All sorted populations exceeded 95% purity. Right away, PBMCs were isolated by Lymphoprep density gradient centrifugation and were stained directly, with no culture step. So that batch effects would be minimized, each experiment stained and sorted samples in pairs, pairing one healthy donor with one patient. The High Capacity cDNA Reverse Transcription Kit was used to reverse transcribe all of the isolated RNA, meaning that expressed TCRB transcripts were what got sequenced. Deep immunoSEQ sequencing was performed on naive, central memory and regulatory T cell samples, with an average of about 3.57 million total reads per sample. Sorted cells were lysed in RLT buffer and RNA was extracted with DNase-treated RNeasy Micro or Mini kits, depending on cell number. Each cell subset was processed on its own to prevent cross-contamination, while patient and healthy donor samples were processed together. The immunoSEQ multiplex PCR was used to amplify TCRB sequences from cDNA, generating 87-bp fragments that spanned the CDR3 region. Sequencing of the amplicons was performed on the Illumina HiSeq platform. Per the authors' processing: PCR bias was corrected computationally using synthetic template baselines, and reads within Hamming distance 2 were collapsed, with unmergeable singletons discarded. Reads were aligned against IMGT to assign V, D and J genes, CDR3 length and insertions or deletions at six rearrangement sites. Within each subset, clonotype counts were normalized to sorted cell number, after which true diversity and Gini coefficients were computed with the tcR R package. The overlap coefficient, calculated on TCRB nucleotide sequences, was used to quantify repertoire sharing. As a proxy for the pre-selection repertoire, out-of-frame TCRB sequences from naive cells were analyzed. Sourced from immuneACCESS, this table was stored by TCRdb with only in-frame sequences that have V and J called. A share of the clones is absent; for the studies checked, an unresolved V gene accounts for under half, and the remainder has no known explanation. V, J and clone size are taken as reported in that table, and D and trimming were inferred from the DNA itself. Recorded for this sample are around 300,000 clones; about 15% of them occurred a single time. The top ten hold less than 0.02% of the sample.

The CDR3 numbers 14 residues from cysteine through phenylalanine. Here the CDR3 DNA is all that survives: 42 bases in frame from base 1. Per the germline V gene, SGDLS is the CDR1 and YYNGEE is the CDR2. V drops 2 bases and J drops 0 bases, leaving 6 bases in between. Regarding this clone: The target of this receptor is not known. Base qualities are not recorded, but no much larger clone differs from it by a single base.

Sequences were obtained from naive CD4+ T cells from blood. What the cell subset or site label conveys for this sample: true naive CD4+ T cells. The sequence derives from a man aged 18 to 30 with type 1 diabetes. The rearrangement combines TRBV9 with TRBJ1-3; too little of a D gene remains to name it. The CDR3 has the sequence CASSVLGSGNTIYF. The nucleotide sequence reads TGTGCCAGCAGCGTCCTCGGCTCTGGAAACACCATATATTTT.